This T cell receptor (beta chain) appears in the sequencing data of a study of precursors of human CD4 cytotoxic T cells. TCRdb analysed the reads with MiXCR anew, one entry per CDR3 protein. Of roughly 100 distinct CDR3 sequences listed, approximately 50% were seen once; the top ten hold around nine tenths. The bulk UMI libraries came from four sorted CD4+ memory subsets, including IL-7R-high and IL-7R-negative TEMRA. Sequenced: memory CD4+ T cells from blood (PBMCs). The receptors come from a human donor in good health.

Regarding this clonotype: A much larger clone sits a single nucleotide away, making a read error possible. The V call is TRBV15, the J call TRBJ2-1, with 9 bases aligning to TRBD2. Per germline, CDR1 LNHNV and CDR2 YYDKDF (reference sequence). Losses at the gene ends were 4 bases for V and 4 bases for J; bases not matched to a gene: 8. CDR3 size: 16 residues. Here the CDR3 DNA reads TGTGCCACCAGCAAAGGGCTAGCGGGGCTATACAATGAGCAGTTCTTC. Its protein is CATSKGLAGLYNEQFF.